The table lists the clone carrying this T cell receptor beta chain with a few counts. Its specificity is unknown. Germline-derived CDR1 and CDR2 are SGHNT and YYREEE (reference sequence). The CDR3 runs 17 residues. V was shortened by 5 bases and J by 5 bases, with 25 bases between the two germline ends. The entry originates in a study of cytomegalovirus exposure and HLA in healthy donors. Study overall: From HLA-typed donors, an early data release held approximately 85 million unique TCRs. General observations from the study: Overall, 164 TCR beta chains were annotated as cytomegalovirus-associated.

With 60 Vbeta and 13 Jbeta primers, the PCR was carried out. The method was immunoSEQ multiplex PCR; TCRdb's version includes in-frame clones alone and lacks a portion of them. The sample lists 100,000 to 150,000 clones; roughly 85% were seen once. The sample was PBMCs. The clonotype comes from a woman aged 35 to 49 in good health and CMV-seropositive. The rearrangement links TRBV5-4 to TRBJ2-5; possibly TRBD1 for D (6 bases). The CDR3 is CASSSKQQGPYRETQYF. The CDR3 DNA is TGTGCCAGCAGTTCCAAACAACAGGGACCGTATAGGGAGACCCAGTACTTC.